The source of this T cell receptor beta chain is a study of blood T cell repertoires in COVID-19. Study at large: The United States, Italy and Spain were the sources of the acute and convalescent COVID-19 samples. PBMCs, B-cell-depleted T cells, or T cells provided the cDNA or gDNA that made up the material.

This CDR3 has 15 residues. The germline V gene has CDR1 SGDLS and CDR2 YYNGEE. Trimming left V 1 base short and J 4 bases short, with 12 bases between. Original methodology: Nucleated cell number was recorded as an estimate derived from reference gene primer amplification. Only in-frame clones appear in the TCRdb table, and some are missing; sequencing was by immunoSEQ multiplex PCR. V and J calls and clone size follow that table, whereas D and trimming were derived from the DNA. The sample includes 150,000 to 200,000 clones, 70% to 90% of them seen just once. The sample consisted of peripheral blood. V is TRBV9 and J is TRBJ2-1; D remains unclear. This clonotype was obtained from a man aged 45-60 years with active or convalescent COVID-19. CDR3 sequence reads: CASSVSGPVYNEQFF. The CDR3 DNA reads TGTGCCAGCAGCGTATCTGGGCCCGTTTACAATGAGCAGTTCTTC. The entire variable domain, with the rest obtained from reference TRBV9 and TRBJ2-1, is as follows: DSGVTQTPKHLITATGQRVTLRCSPRSGDLSVYWYQQSLDQGLQFLIQYYNGEERAKGNILERFSAQQFPDLHSELNLSSLELGDSALYFCASSVSGPVYNEQFFGPGTRLTVL.